Shown below are 20 T cell receptor beta chains from a single sample sequenced in a study of cytomegalovirus exposure and HLA in healthy donors. The PCR had 60 Vbeta and 13 Jbeta primers. Sequencing used immunoSEQ multiplex PCR; TCRdb keeps in-frame clones, though not all of them. The repertoire holds 96,000 or so clones, around 79% seen once, with 13% to 15% in the top ten. Sequenced input: PBMCs. Receptor source: a woman between 70 and 85 years old in good health and CMV-seropositive.

V is TRBV4-1 and J is TRBJ1-1; no clear D gene. Germline CDR1 reads MGHRA; CDR2 reads YSYEKL. This CDR3 has 18 amino acids. Trimming pared 1 base from V and 1 base from J, leaving 19 bases between. The CDR3 DNA sequence: TGCGCCAGCAGCCAAGCCCCTGTCCGCGGGCGGGGGAACACTGAAGCTTTCTTT. Protein product: CASSQAPVRGRGNTEAFF.

The genes are TRBV9 and TRBJ2-5, with D uncertain. Germline CDR1 is SGDLS and CDR2 is YYNGEE. CDR3 length equals 12 residues. Deletions cut 1 base from V and 4 bases from J, with 5 bases between. The CDR3 DNA follows: TGTGCCAGCAGCGTAATCGGAGAGACCCAGTACTTC. Translating it yields CASSVIGETQYF.

This sequence joins TRBV27 and TRBJ1-2; unclear D gene. V shed 2 bases and J shed 0 bases, with 7 bases lying between them. Per the germline V gene, CDR1 is MNHEY and CDR2 is SMNVEV (reference sequence). The CDR3 sequence is 14 residues long. CDR3 sequence: CASSLGRANYGYTF. CDR3 DNA: TGTGCCAGCAGTTTAGGGAGGGCTAACTATGGCTACACCTTC.

The chain carries TRBV5-1 and TRBJ2-1; 8 nucleotides line up with TRBD2. The V gene's germline CDR1 is SGHRS and CDR2 YFSETQ. The CDR3 covers 15 residues. After removal of 4 bases from V and 4 bases from J, the junction contained 7 bases not matched to a gene. The CDR3 sequence: CASSAQRGQYNEQFF. CDR3 sequence (DNA): TGCGCCAGCAGCGCCCAGCGGGGGCAGTACAATGAGCAGTTCTTC.

The chain recombines TRBV27 with TRBJ2-3, with 8 bases aligning to TRBD2. V was pared by 2 bases and J by 6 bases, with 7 bases of the junction left unmatched. The CDR3 covers 15 residues. Germline CDR1 and CDR2: MNHEY and SMNVEV (reference sequence). The CDR3 is CASSLRGLGGDTQYF. In DNA, the CDR3 is TGTGCCAGCAGTTTAAGGGGACTAGGGGGGGATACGCAGTATTTT.

The CDR3 sequence: CASSLDGGGYTGELFF. DNA for the CDR3: TGTGCCAGCAGCTTAGACGGCGGGGGGTACACCGGGGAGCTGTTTTTT. The chain uses TRBV13 and TRBJ2-2; 8 bases agree with TRBD2. Germline values: CDR1 PRHDT, CDR2 FYEKMQ (reference sequence). This CDR3 is built from 16 residues. J gave up 3 bases and V 1 base, and 4 bases lay outside the gene matches.

V is TRBV14 and J is TRBJ2-7; a weak D match, TRBD2 (7 bases). The germline CDR1 and CDR2 sequences are SGHDN and FVKESK. V gave up 1 base and J gave up 2 bases, with 21 bases separating them. This CDR3 contains 18 residues. The CDR3 region is CASSQVFVGTRGAYEQYF. The CDR3 coding sequence is TGTGCCAGCAGCCAAGTCTTTGTCGGGACACGGGGGGCCTACGAGCAGTACTTC.

J is TRBJ2-7 and V is TRBV5-8, with 13 bases matching TRBD2. The V segment lost 0 bases and the J segment 5 bases; nucleotides outside the gene matches: 5. Germline loops: CDR1 SGHTS, CDR2 YDEGEE. The CDR3 contains 16 residues. The CDR3 here is CASSLDWTSGSDEQYF. As DNA, the CDR3 is TGTGCCAGCAGCTTGGACTGGACTAGCGGGAGCGACGAGCAGTACTTC.

This rearrangement joins TRBV6-1 to TRBJ2-7, with 7 bases identical to TRBD1. The CDR3 is made up of 14 amino acids. The germline CDR1 and CDR2 sequences are MNHNS and SASEGT. The V gene end was trimmed by 5 bases and the J gene end by 4 bases; junction bases not matched to a gene: 8. This CDR3 reads CASSFTGTEYEQYF. The CDR3 DNA is TGTGCCAGCAGTTTCACTGGGACAGAGTACGAGCAGTACTTC.

V usage is TRBV28 and J usage is TRBJ2-7, with TRBD2 matching over 8 bases. V shed 3 bases, J shed 1 base, and the junction held 8 bases outside the gene matches. CDR3 length equals 16 residues. CDR1 MDHEN and CDR2 SYDVKM come from the germline V gene. The CDR3 sequence: CASSFKGGGNSYEQYF. CDR3 DNA: TGTGCCAGCAGTTTCAAGGGCGGGGGGAATTCCTACGAGCAGTACTTC.

This clone was seen a handful of times. The CDR3 here is CASSWTGTNSPLHF. In nucleotides, the CDR3 is TGTGCCAGCAGCTGGACAGGGACAAATTCACCCCTCCACTTT. This chain links TRBV7-2 with TRBJ1-6; TRBD1 agrees at 8 bases. The V gene end was trimmed by 4 bases and the J gene end by 7 bases; junction bases not matched to a gene: 3. The CDR3 loop spans 14 amino acids. Germline values: CDR1 SGHTA, CDR2 FQGNSA. Variable domain in full (rest from reference TRBV7-2 and TRBJ1-6): GAGVSQSPSNKVTEKGKDVELRCDPISGHTALYWYRQSLGQGLEFLIYFQGNSAPDKSGLPSDRFSAERTGGSVSTLTIQRTQQEDSAVYLCASSWTGTNSPLHFGNGTRLTVT.

The chain recombines TRBV7-2 with TRBJ2-7, with 7 bases matching TRBD1. Looked up from germline, CDR1 is SGHTA and CDR2 is FQGNSA. V lost 8 bases, J lost 12 bases, and 19 bases stayed unmatched. The CDR3 loop spans 14 amino acids. The CDR3 DNA is TGTGCCAGCGAACCCTCCGGGACAGTCGCTGTGAGGTACTTC. Its protein is CASEPSGTVAVRYF.

The rearrangement joins TRBV5-4 to TRBJ2-3; 7 positions agree with TRBD1. The CDR3 contains 15 residues. With 4 bases clipped from V and 4 bases from J, the junction kept 9 bases outside the gene matches. Germline V lookup: CDR1 SGHNT, CDR2 YYREEE (reference sequence). For the CDR3, the DNA is TGTGCCAGCAGCGGGAAAGGGGGCGTTTCAGATACGCAGTATTTT. It is translated as CASSGKGGVSDTQYF.

The chain has TRBV30 and TRBJ1-2, with TRBD1 identical over 8 bases. The CDR3 is made up of 18 amino acids. V lost 0 bases and J lost 1; bases outside the gene matches: 13. Germline CDR1 reads GTSNPN; CDR2 reads SVGIG (reference sequence). The CDR3 bases are TGTGCCTGGAGTGTAGGACCCGACAGGGGCTCTTTTAACTATGGCTACACCTTC. Amino acids: CAWSVGPDRGSFNYGYTF.

This chain connects TRBV5-1 to TRBJ2-3; TRBD1 agrees at 8 bases. The germline CDR1 and CDR2 sequences are SGHRS and YFSETQ. J was trimmed by 0 bases and V by 5 bases; bases with no gene match: 17. This CDR3 is 19 amino acids long. CDR3 sequence reads: CASREGRTGSFLSTDTQYF. DNA of the CDR3: TGCGCCAGCAGGGAGGGCCGGACAGGGAGTTTTTTGAGCACAGATACGCAGTATTTT.

This rearrangement joins TRBV27 to TRBJ1-1; D gene uncertain. Germline V gene data show CDR1 as MNHEY and CDR2 as SMNVEV (reference sequence). The CDR3 is 12 residues long. V shed 2 bases and J shed 5 bases, with 6 bases lying between them. Written as DNA, the CDR3 is TGTGCCAGCAGTTTAGCGGGGACTGAAGCTTTCTTT. Amino acids: CASSLAGTEAFF.

This chain links TRBV27 with TRBJ1-1, with TRBD1 identical over 8 bases. The CDR3 totals 14 residues. The ends lost 4 bases at V and 5 bases at J; junction bases unmatched: 6. CDR1 and CDR2 from the germline V gene are MNHEY and SMNVEV (reference sequence). The CDR3 is CASSSTDRGTEAFF. CDR3 nucleotides: TGTGCCAGCAGTTCGACCGACAGGGGTACTGAAGCTTTCTTT.

This CDR3 reads CASSLSTTGITRTPHRYGNQPQHF. CDR3 DNA sequence: TGTGCCAGCAGTTTATCGACTACAGGGATAACCCGAACCCCGCACCGATATGGGAATCAGCCCCAGCATTTT. The chain is built from TRBV27 and TRBJ1-5; possibly TRBD1 for D (6 bases). CDR1 is MNHEY, CDR2 SMNVEV, per germline (reference sequence). The CDR3 has 24 residues. V dropped 0 bases and J dropped 4 bases, with 37 bases sitting between them.

The CDR3 reads CASSLALRYEQYF. CDR3 DNA: TGTGCCAGCAGCTTAGCGTTGCGTTACGAGCAGTACTTC. The genes are TRBV7-8 and TRBJ2-7, with D hard to call. Per the germline V gene, CDR1 is SGHVS and CDR2 is FQNEAQ. Trimming took off 0 bases at V and 4 bases at J, with 7 bases between the two ends. The length of the CDR3 is 13 residues.

V is TRBV14 and J is TRBJ2-2; D call uncertain. The V gene's germline CDR1 is SGHDN and CDR2 FVKESK. The CDR3 contains 13 residues. Trimming took 4 bases from V and 7 from J, leaving 10 bases between them. CDR3 amino acids: CASSPRIRGELFF. DNA of the CDR3: TGTGCCAGCAGCCCCAGAATACGCGGGGAGCTGTTTTTT.